Listed below are T cell receptor beta chains from one sample, sequenced in a study of blood T cell repertoires in COVID-19. TCRdb's copy holds only in-frame clones and misses some; the assay was immunoSEQ multiplex PCR. There are 300,000 or so clones in the sample; just over 85% occur only once, and roughly 4% lies in the top ten. What was sequenced was PBMCs or T cells enriched from blood (not recorded which). The receptors stem from a woman in her 40s with acute COVID-19. Both conserved end residues are part of each CDR3. Each record gives: clone size, D gene, V gene, J gene, CDR3 protein, CDR3 DNA. A D gene is named only where the DNA matches it firmly. Expanded clones get a size class; other rows say once, few or many, or leave the size out.

.	.	TRBV10-1	TRBJ1-5	CASRRGSENSNQPQHF	TGCGCCAGCAGGAGGGGGTCGGAAAATAGCAATCAGCCCCAGCATTTT
.	TRBD2	TRBV24-1	TRBJ2-2	CATSGSAGGFGELFF	TGTGCCACCAGTGGTTCAGCGGGGGGCTTCGGGGAGCTGTTTTTT
.	.	TRBV20-1	TRBJ1-2	CSAGGDGYTF	TGCAGTGCAGGGGGAGATGGCTACACCTTC
once	.	TRBV5-6	TRBJ2-5	CASSLPGSETQYF	TGTGCCAGCAGCTTGCCGGGATCGGAGACCCAGTACTTC
.	.	TRBV2	TRBJ1-1	CASSERGFRFF	TGTGCCAGCAGTGAAAGGGGGTTTCGTTTCTTT
.	.	TRBV7-3	TRBJ1-4	CASRYRHCSTNEKLFF	TGTGCCAGCAGATACAGGCATTGTTCAACTAATGAAAAACTGTTTTTT
.	.	TRBV18	TRBJ2-3	CASSSQAAGVDTQYF	TGTGCCAGCTCATCACAGGCCGCCGGGGTAGATACGCAGTATTTT
.	TRBD1	TRBV7-9	TRBJ2-5	CASSFDRVEQTQYF	TGTGCCAGCAGCTTCGACAGGGTTGAACAGACCCAGTACTTC
.	.	TRBV15	TRBJ2-5	CATSSYRVQETQYF	TGTGCCACCAGCAGCTACAGGGTACAAGAGACCCAGTACTTC
.	.	TRBV6-5	TRBJ2-5	CASSHRVGGQETQYF	TGTGCCAGCAGCCACAGGGTAGGGGGACAAGAGACCCAGTACTTC
.	.	TRBV7-2	TRBJ1-1	CASSLRRTRGAFF	TGTGCCAGCAGCTTACGCCGGACTCGCGGAGCTTTCTTT
.	.	TRBV5-1	TRBJ1-1	CASSLDGALEAFF	TGCGCCAGCAGCTTGGACGGAGCCCTTGAAGCTTTCTTT
once	.	TRBV5-1	TRBJ1-3	CASSLAGLRGNTIYF	TGCGCCAGCAGCTTGGCGGGGTTGAGAGGAAACACCATATATTTT
.	.	TRBV7-9	TRBJ2-7	CASSSPSSDEQYF	TGTGCCAGCAGCTCCCCTAGTAGCGACGAGCAGTACTTC
.	TRBD2	TRBV3-1/TRBV3-2	TRBJ2-3	CASSDGLATDTQYF	TGTGCCAGCAGCGATGGACTAGCGACAGATACGCAGTATTTT
.	.	TRBV24-1	TRBJ2-3	CATSEDRIGTDTQYF	TGTGCCACCAGTGAAGACAGAATTGGTACAGATACGCAGTATTTT
.	TRBD2	TRBV27	TRBJ2-2	CASRLSAGVGSGELFF	TGTGCCAGCAGGCTGTCAGCGGGAGTGGGGTCCGGGGAGCTGTTTTTT
.	TRBD1	TRBV7-9	TRBJ2-7	CASSSDRVGYEQYF	TGTGCCAGCAGCTCGGACAGGGTAGGCTACGAGCAGTACTTC
once	.	TRBV6-5	TRBJ1-4	CASSYSFQGSNEKLFF	TGTGCCAGCAGTTACTCTTTTCAGGGGTCTAATGAAAAACTGTTTTTT
.	.	TRBV27	TRBJ2-7	CASRPGQQSSYEQYF	TGTGCCAGCAGACCGGGACAACAGAGCTCCTACGAGCAGTACTTC
.	TRBD1	TRBV6-1	TRBJ1-6	CASSESWTGGNSPLHF	TGTGCCAGCAGTGAATCGTGGACAGGGGGAAATTCACCCCTCCACTTT
.	.	TRBV5-8	TRBJ1-1	CASSLGRRMMAEAFF	TGTGCCAGCAGCTTGGGACGGAGGATGATGGCTGAAGCTTTCTTT
.	.	TRBV7-8	TRBJ1-5	CASSLGSEQPQHF	TGTGCCAGCAGCTTAGGCTCGGAGCAGCCCCAGCATTTT
.	TRBD1	TRBV28	TRBJ1-2	CAIEQGTYGYTF	TGTGCCATCGAACAGGGGACCTATGGCTACACCTTC
.	TRBD1	TRBV11-2	TRBJ2-5	CASSLNRGNQETQYF	TGTGCCAGCAGCCTAAACAGGGGGAACCAAGAGACCCAGTACTTC
.	.	TRBV4-3	TRBJ1-1	CASKGKLNTEAFF	TGCGCCAGCAAGGGGAAATTGAACACTGAAGCTTTCTTT
.	.	TRBV27	TRBJ1-6	CASRSNPDTPNSPLHF	TGTGCCAGCAGATCTAATCCGGACACCCCTAATTCACCCCTCCACTTT
.	.	TRBV4-1	TRBJ1-1	CASSQGEGGGTEAFF	TGCGCCAGCAGCCAGGGCGAGGGAGGGGGCACTGAAGCTTTCTTT
.	.	TRBV27	TRBJ1-1	CASKWERQETNTEAFF	TGTGCCAGCAAATGGGAGAGGCAAGAGACGAACACTGAAGCTTTCTTT
once	.	TRBV18	TRBJ1-3	CASSPWSGVSSGNTIYF	TGTGCCAGCTCACCATGGAGCGGGGTCAGCTCTGGAAACACCATATATTTT
.	.	TRBV5-4	TRBJ1-4	CASSLPGGELFF	TGTGCCAGCAGCTTGCCGGGGGGAGAACTGTTTTTT
once	TRBD2	TRBV6-2/TRBV6-3	TRBJ2-1	CASSTSGSAYNEQFF	TGTGCCAGCAGCACTAGCGGGAGTGCCTACAATGAGCAGTTCTTC
.	.	TRBV11-1	TRBJ1-1	CASSDWGLGGTEAFF	TGTGCCAGCAGTGACTGGGGACTTGGGGGGACTGAAGCTTTCTTT
.	.	TRBV18	TRBJ1-5	CASSPYGGNQPQHF	TGTGCCAGCTCACCATACGGGGGAAATCAGCCCCAGCATTTT
.	.	TRBV6-6	TRBJ1-4	CASKPGQLNEKLFF	TGTGCCAGCAAACCCGGACAGCTTAATGAAAAACTGTTTTTT
.	.	TRBV6-2/TRBV6-3	TRBJ1-5	CASSYSFRQESYSNQPQHF	TGTGCCAGCAGTTACTCGTTCCGACAGGAGAGCTATAGCAATCAGCCCCAGCATTTT
.	TRBD1	TRBV28	TRBJ1-5	CASSLNRGLNQPQHF	TGTGCCAGCAGTCTTAACAGGGGCCTCAATCAGCCCCAGCATTTT
.	TRBD1	TRBV2	TRBJ1-5	CASSGNRGSNQPQHF	TGTGCCAGCAGTGGCAACAGGGGAAGCAATCAGCCCCAGCATTTT
.	TRBD2	TRBV5-4	TRBJ2-5	CASSLGEGPKETQYF	TGTGCCAGCAGCTTGGGGGAGGGTCCCAAAGAGACCCAGTACTTC
.	TRBD2	TRBV9	TRBJ2-7	CASSVGSGGDYEQYF	TGTGCCAGCAGCGTAGGGAGCGGGGGGGACTACGAGCAGTACTTC
.	.	TRBV7-2	TRBJ1-6	CASSLEERARGNSPLHF	TGTGCCAGCAGCTTAGAAGAGCGTGCCAGGGGTAATTCACCCCTCCACTTT
.	.	TRBV9	TRBJ2-1	CASSVEVGGNEQFF	TGTGCCAGCAGCGTAGAGGTCGGGGGCAATGAGCAGTTCTTC
.	TRBD2	TRBV19	TRBJ2-1	CASSMGLVINEQFF	TGTGCCAGTAGTATGGGACTAGTCATAAATGAGCAGTTCTTC
.	.	TRBV18	TRBJ2-3	CASSLSFVSDTQYF	TGTGCCAGCTCACTCTCTTTTGTATCAGATACGCAGTATTTT
once	.	TRBV27	TRBJ1-1	CALDSNTEAFF	TGTGCCCTTGACAGCAACACTGAAGCTTTCTTT
.	TRBD1	TRBV2	TRBJ1-5	CASRKTGGPNQPQHF	TGTGCCTCCCGGAAGACAGGGGGGCCCAATCAGCCCCAGCATTTT